What follows are 27 T cell receptor beta chains derived from one specimen sequenced in a study of radiation and T cells in renal cell carcinoma. The time point denotes: baseline pretreatment blood. Described treatment: 15 Gy SBRT to primary tumor, nephrectomy 4 weeks later. Clones were sequenced by immunoSEQ multiplex PCR, and TCRdb holds only the in-frame ones, with some missing. Of approximately 120,000 clones listed, around 83% were seen once; the top ten hold 3%. Sequencing was performed on blood, taken from a patient whose treatment included radiotherapy and nephrectomy. These receptors came from a woman aged 60 to 75 with renal cell carcinoma.

V is TRBV19 and J is TRBJ2-2; possible D gene TRBD1, 6 bases. CDR1 is LNHDA, CDR2 SQIVND, per germline (reference sequence). With 3 bases removed from V and 4 bases from J, the gap between germline ends came to 15 bases. This CDR3 has 16 amino acids. The CDR3 DNA reads TGTGCCAGTAGTATCACCCCAGGGGTGAGCACCGGGGAGCTGTTTTTT. This translates into CASSITPGVSTGELFF.

The chain is built from TRBV2 and TRBJ1-6; D gene unclear. Per the germline V gene, CDR1 is SNHLY and CDR2 is FYNNEI. V shed 2 bases and J shed 10 bases, with 12 bases lying between them. The CDR3 spans 14 residues. CDR3 residues: CASSEFSKLSPLHF. In nucleotides, the CDR3 is TGTGCCAGCAGTGAATTTTCCAAGCTCTCACCCCTCCACTTT.

The chain employs TRBV7-9 and TRBJ1-3; D is unclear. The CDR3 extends over 17 amino acids. Germline V CDR1 and CDR2: SEHNR, FQNEAQ (reference sequence). V lost 5 bases, J lost 0 bases, and 17 bases lay in between. The CDR3 loop is CASSRLPSGLSGNTIYF. The CDR3 DNA sequence: TGTGCCAGCAGCCGCCTCCCCTCCGGGCTCTCTGGAAACACCATATATTTT.

The chain uses TRBV19 and TRBJ1-5, with D perhaps matching TRBD1 (6 bases). The germline gives CDR1 LNHDA, CDR2 SQIVND (reference sequence). Trimming cost V 5 bases and J 2 bases, with 16 bases left between them. The CDR3 is 16 amino acids. CDR3 sequence reads: CASSRREQGGNQPQHF. CDR3 coding DNA: TGTGCCAGTAGTCGAAGGGAACAGGGTGGCAATCAGCCCCAGCATTTT.

The gene calls are TRBV28 and TRBJ1-2, with D maybe TRBD1 (6 bases). The germline CDR1 and CDR2 sequences are MDHEN and SYDVKM. Trimming cost V 5 bases and J 0 bases, with 16 bases left between them. The CDR3 consists of 16 residues. The CDR3 DNA is TGTGCCAGCAGTCGATGGCGGGGGCCGGCTAACTATGGCTACACCTTC. Its translation: CASSRWRGPANYGYTF.

This chain joins TRBV20-1 and TRBJ2-7, with 7 bases aligning to TRBD1. The CDR3 covers 11 residues. After removal of 6 bases from V and 3 bases from J, the junction contained 2 bases not matched to a gene. The V gene's germline CDR1 is DFQATT and CDR2 SNEGSKA (reference sequence). CDR3 sequence reads: CSARTGYEQYF. As DNA, the CDR3 is TGCAGTGCACGGACAGGCTACGAGCAGTACTTC.

This chain uses TRBV5-1 with TRBJ2-5; 14 positions match TRBD2. Germline loops: CDR1 SGHRS, CDR2 YFSETQ. The V and J ends lost 0 bases and 4 bases, in that order; junction bases with no gene match: 5. CDR3 length: 17 residues. CDR3 sequence: CASSLGLAGGPLETQYF. Here the CDR3 DNA reads TGCGCCAGCAGCTTGGGACTAGCGGGGGGGCCTTTAGAGACCCAGTACTTC.

The chain is built from TRBV2 and TRBJ1-2; no firm D call. Germline lookup yields CDR1 SNHLY and CDR2 FYNNEI. The CDR3 extends over 13 amino acids. V lost 1 base, J lost 8 bases, and 11 bases lay in between. The DNA of the CDR3 is TGTGCCAGCAGTGAAGATCCAGGCCAGGGCTACACCTTC. Translation gives CASSEDPGQGYTF. The full variable domain, completed using reference TRBV2 and TRBJ1-2, is EPEVTQTPSHQVTQMGQEVILRCVPISNHLYFYWYRQILGQKVEFLVSFYNNEISEKSEIFDDQFSVERPDGSNFTLKIRSTKLEDSAMYFCASSEDPGQGYTFGSGTRLTVV.

The V gene is TRBV11-2, the J gene TRBJ2-5, with 13 bases lining up with TRBD2. V was pared by 2 bases and J by 7 bases, with 13 bases of the junction left unmatched. The CDR3 has 18 residues. Germline CDR1 and CDR2: SGHAT and FQNNGV. CDR3 region: CASSLRTSGGAYGVTQYF. The CDR3 DNA follows: TGTGCCAGCAGCTTACGCACTAGCGGGGGGGCCTATGGCGTGACCCAGTACTTC.

Comment on this clone: Germline and junction disagree at one end, which may indicate a read error. CDR3 DNA sequence: TGTGCTAGCAGCTTAGGTTTATCGACTAGCGGGAGCTCCTACAATGAGCAGTTCTTC. This translates into CASSLGLSTSGSSYNEQFF. The chain carries TRBV7-7 and TRBJ2-1, with 12 bases matching TRBD2. This CDR3 is built from 19 residues. CDR1 is SSHAT, CDR2 FNYEAQ, per germline (reference sequence).

The chain links TRBV29-1 to TRBJ2-5; 8 nucleotides match TRBD2. V was pared by 4 bases and J by 5 bases, with 9 bases of the junction left unmatched. The CDR3 extends over 14 amino acids. Germline CDR1 and CDR2: SQVTM and ANQGSEA. CDR3 amino acids: CSVASGGGVETQYF. DNA for the CDR3: TGCAGCGTTGCCAGCGGGGGAGGGGTGGAGACCCAGTACTTC.

CDR3 sequence (DNA): TGCGCCAGCAGTCAACCAGGGAGGTCCGGCTCATATCGGGAAAAACTGTTTTTT. Protein product: CASSQPGRSGSYREKLFF. V usage is TRBV23-1 and J usage is TRBJ1-4, with D perhaps matching TRBD1 (5 bases). TRBV23-1 carries the ORF label, with uncertain function. The CDR3 is 18 amino acids. V was shortened by 2 bases and J by 8 bases, with 24 bases between the two germline ends.

The chain employs TRBV5-6 and TRBJ1-5; 9 nucleotides line up with TRBD1. The J segment lost 3 bases and the V segment lost 0 bases, leaving 7 bases of the junction unmatched. The CDR3 length is 17 residues. Germline CDR1 SGHDT, CDR2 YYEEEE. CDR3 DNA: TGTGCCAGCAGCTTGGGCCGACAGGGGGTTTACAATCAGCCCCAGCATTTT. This encodes CASSLGRQGVYNQPQHF. The variable domain in full, completed from reference TRBV5-6 and TRBJ1-5, reads DAGVTQSPTHLIKTRGQQVTLRCSPKSGHDTVSWYQQALGQGPQFIFQYYEEEERQRGNFPDRFSGHQFPNYSSELNVNALLLGDSALYLCASSLGRQGVYNQPQHFGDGTRLSIL.

This sequence joins TRBV28 and TRBJ1-2; maybe TRBD1 (6 bases). The V gene lost 3 bases and the J gene lost 1 base, with 12 bases spanning the gap. CDR1 is MDHEN, CDR2 SYDVKM, per germline. The CDR3 extends over 15 amino acids. The CDR3 nucleotides are TGTGCCAGCAGTTTGTCGGGGGCTAATAACTATGGCTACACCTTC. This encodes CASSLSGANNYGYTF.

The chain has TRBV2 and TRBJ2-4; 11 bases fit TRBD1. Germline trimming cut 7 bases from V and 7 bases from J; bases unmatched to any gene: 3. This CDR3 has 13 amino acids. Germline V gene lookup returns CDR1 SNHLY and CDR2 FYNNEI. The CDR3 protein is CASTGDRGNIQYF. The CDR3 region has the DNA TGTGCCAGCACCGGGGACAGGGGGAACATTCAGTACTTC.

The chain combines TRBV23-1 with TRBJ2-4; the D gene is possibly TRBD2 (6 bases). TRBV23-1 is recorded as an ORF, its role being uncertain. Trimming stripped 4 bases from V and 1 base from J, with 20 bases between. The CDR3 sequence is 18 residues long. DNA of the CDR3: TGCGCCAGCAGTCTTCGGGACTCCACCTCTGGGGCCAAAAACATTCAGTACTTC. The encoded protein is CASSLRDSTSGAKNIQYF.

V gene TRBV5-6 combines with J gene TRBJ2-7; TRBD2 might be the D (5 bases). With 3 bases removed from V and 2 bases from J, the gap between germline ends came to 12 bases. Germline-derived CDR1 and CDR2 are SGHDT and YYEEEE. The CDR3 is 14 amino acids. The CDR3, as DNA: TGTGCCAGCAGCTCCGATAGCGCACCCTACGAGCAGTACTTC. Translation: CASSSDSAPYEQYF. Using reference TRBV5-6 and TRBJ2-7 for the parts outside the CDR3, the full variable domain is DAGVTQSPTHLIKTRGQQVTLRCSPKSGHDTVSWYQQALGQGPQFIFQYYEEEERQRGNFPDRFSGHQFPNYSSELNVNALLLGDSALYLCASSSDSAPYEQYFGPGTRLTVT.

The V and J genes are TRBV19 and TRBJ2-7, with 8 bases fitting TRBD1. CDR3 size: 15 residues. Germline CDR1 reads LNHDA; CDR2 reads SQIVND (reference sequence). Trimming took 0 bases from V and 3 from J; bases not matched to a gene: 4. The CDR3 region is CASSIERTGLYEQYF. In DNA form, the CDR3 reads TGTGCCAGTAGTATAGAACGGACAGGGCTCTACGAGCAGTACTTC. The entire variable domain, with the rest obtained from reference TRBV19 and TRBJ2-7, is as follows: DGGITQSPKYLFRKEGQNVTLSCEQNLNHDAMYWYRQDPGQGLRLIYYSQIVNDFQKGDIAEGYSVSREKKESFPLTVTSAQKNPTAFYLCASSIERTGLYEQYFGPGTRLTVT.

The chain uses TRBV2 and TRBJ1-4; possible D gene TRBD1, 6 bases. CDR3 size: 16 residues. The germline CDR1 and CDR2 sequences are SNHLY and FYNNEI. V dropped 7 bases and J dropped 2 bases, with 17 bases sitting between them. The CDR3 is CASTGDYRETNEKLFF. The CDR3 DNA follows: TGTGCCAGCACCGGTGACTACAGGGAGACTAATGAAAAACTGTTTTTT.

This sequence joins TRBV7-9 and TRBJ1-2; D is unresolved. The CDR3 is 14 residues long. With 5 bases removed from V and 4 bases from J, the gap between germline ends came to 14 bases. Germline loops: CDR1 SEHNR, CDR2 FQNEAQ (reference sequence). The DNA for the CDR3 is TGTGCCAGCAGCGTAAACCAAGAGGGCTATGGCTACACCTTC. Its translation: CASSVNQEGYGYTF. The full variable domain, its missing parts supplied by reference TRBV7-9 and TRBJ1-2, is DTGVSQNPRHKITKRGQNVTFRCDPISEHNRLYWYRQTLGQGPEFLTYFQNEAQLEKSRLLSDRFSAERPKGSFSTLEIQRTEQGDSAMYLCASSVNQEGYGYTFGSGTRLTVV.

The chain couples TRBV14 to TRBJ2-3; TRBD2 aligns across 12 bases. The CDR3 loop spans 22 amino acids. V shed 0 bases and J 0 bases; nucleotides not matched to a gene: 16. Germline CDR1 is SGHDN and CDR2 is FVKESK. In DNA form, the CDR3 reads TGTGCCAGCAGCCAAGAACTTCCCGAAGGACTAGCGGGGCTTACTAGCACAGATACGCAGTATTTT. This sequence encodes CASSQELPEGLAGLTSTDTQYF.

This clone was detected only once. The chain employs TRBV27 and TRBJ1-1; 10 bases agree with TRBD1. The trim removed 4 bases at V and 5 bases at J, leaving 7 bases unmatched. CDR3 length: 15 residues. Per germline, CDR1 MNHEY and CDR2 SMNVEV (reference sequence). The CDR3 reads CASSSLGTGDTEAFF. CDR3 nucleotides: TGTGCCAGCAGTTCCCTTGGGACAGGGGATACTGAAGCTTTCTTT.

The chain couples TRBV5-1 to TRBJ2-5; D is ambiguous. Trimming cost V 0 bases and J 1 base, with 10 bases left between them. Germline V gene lookup returns CDR1 SGHRS and CDR2 YFSETQ. There are 15 residues in the CDR3. The DNA for the CDR3 is TGCGCCAGCAGCTTGGCCACGGCGGTCCAAGAGACCCAGTACTTC. Residues: CASSLATAVQETQYF.

This clone was observed a handful of times. The rearrangement links TRBV6-5 to TRBJ1-5, with D tentatively TRBD1 (5 bases). This CDR3 comprises 16 residues. Germline CDR1 and CDR2: MNHEY and SVGAGI. Trimming removed 1 base from V and 0 bases from J, with 10 bases in between. CDR3 amino acids: CASSYYGGSSNQPQHF. CDR3 DNA sequence: TGTGCCAGCAGTTACTACGGGGGGAGTAGCAATCAGCCCCAGCATTTT.

This chain joins TRBV6-1 and TRBJ1-4; weak D call: TRBD1 (5 bases). Germline CDR1 MNHNS, CDR2 SASEGT. The CDR3 contains 14 residues. V was trimmed by 7 bases and J by 3 bases, leaving 12 bases between them. The DNA for the CDR3 is TGTGCCAGCACTGGGGGGTCTTCTAATGAAAAACTGTTTTTT. Protein product: CASTGGSSNEKLFF.

The genes are TRBV7-3 and TRBJ1-5; D unclear. Germline V gives CDR1 SGHTA, CDR2 FQGTGA. This CDR3 is 13 amino acids long. V was trimmed by 3 bases and J by 4 bases, leaving 7 bases between them. The CDR3 bases are TGTGCCAGCAGCTTTGGAGTGAATCAGCCCCAGCATTTT. Amino acids: CASSFGVNQPQHF.

The chain employs TRBV27 and TRBJ2-5; 9 bases agree with TRBD2. The V gene end was trimmed by 8 bases and the J gene end by 5 bases; junction bases not matched to a gene: 6. In germline, CDR1 is MNHEY, CDR2 SMNVEV (reference sequence). The CDR3 spans 13 residues. DNA of the CDR3: TGTGCCAGCGGTAGCGGGAGTCGGGAGACCCAGTACTTC. This codes for CASGSGSRETQYF.